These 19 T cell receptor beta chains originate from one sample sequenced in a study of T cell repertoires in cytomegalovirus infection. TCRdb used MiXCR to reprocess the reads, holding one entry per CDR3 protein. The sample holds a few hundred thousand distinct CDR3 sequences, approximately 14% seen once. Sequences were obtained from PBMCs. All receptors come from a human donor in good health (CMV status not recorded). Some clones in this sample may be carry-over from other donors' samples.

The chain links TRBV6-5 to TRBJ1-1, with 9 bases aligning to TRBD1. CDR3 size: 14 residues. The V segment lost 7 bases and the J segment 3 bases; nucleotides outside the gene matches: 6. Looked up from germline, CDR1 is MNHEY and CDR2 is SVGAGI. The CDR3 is CASTQQGAYTEAFF. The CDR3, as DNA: TGTGCCAGCACTCAACAGGGGGCTTACACTGAAGCTTTCTTT.

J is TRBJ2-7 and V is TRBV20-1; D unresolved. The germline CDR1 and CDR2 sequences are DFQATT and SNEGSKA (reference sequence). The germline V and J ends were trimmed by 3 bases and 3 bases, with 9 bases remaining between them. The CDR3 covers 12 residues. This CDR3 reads CSARSILYEQYF. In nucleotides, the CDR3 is TGCAGTGCTAGGTCGATCCTCTACGAGCAGTACTTC.

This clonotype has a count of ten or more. CDR3 sequence reads: CASSSDTGWQNIQYF. The CDR3 nucleotides read TGTGCCAGCAGCTCCGATACAGGGTGGCAAAACATTCAGTACTTC. V gene TRBV7-2 combines with J gene TRBJ2-4; D is perhaps TRBD1 (6 bases). V lost 4 bases and J 5 bases, leaving 15 bases between the germline ends. The CDR3 spans 15 residues. Germline lookup yields CDR1 SGHTA and CDR2 FQGNSA.

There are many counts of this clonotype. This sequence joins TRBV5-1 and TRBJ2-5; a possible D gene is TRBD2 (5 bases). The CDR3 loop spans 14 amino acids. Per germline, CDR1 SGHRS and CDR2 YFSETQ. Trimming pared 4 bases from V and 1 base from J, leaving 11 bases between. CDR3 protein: CASSRSGVQETQYF. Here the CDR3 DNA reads TGCGCCAGCAGCAGGAGCGGAGTCCAAGAGACCCAGTACTTC.

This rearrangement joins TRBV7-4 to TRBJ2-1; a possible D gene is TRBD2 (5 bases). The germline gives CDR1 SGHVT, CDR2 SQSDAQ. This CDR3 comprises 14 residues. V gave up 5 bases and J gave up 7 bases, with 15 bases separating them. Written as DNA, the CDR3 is TGTGCCAGCAGCCAGGACTCCCCGGGGAATGAGCAGTTCTTC. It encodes CASSQDSPGNEQFF.

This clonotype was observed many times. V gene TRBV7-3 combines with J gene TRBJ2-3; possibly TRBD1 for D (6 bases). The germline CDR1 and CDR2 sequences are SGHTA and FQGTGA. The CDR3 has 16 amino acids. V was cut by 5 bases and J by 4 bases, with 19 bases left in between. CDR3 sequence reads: CASSLGQLQSADTQYF. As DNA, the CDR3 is TGTGCCAGCAGCCTCGGACAGCTTCAAAGCGCAGATACGCAGTATTTT. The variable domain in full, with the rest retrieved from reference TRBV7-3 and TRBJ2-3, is GAGVSQTPSNKVTEKGKYVELRCDPISGHTALYWYRQSLGQGPEFLIYFQGTGAADDSGLPNDRFFAVRPEGSVSTLKIQRTERGDSAVYLCASSLGQLQSADTQYFGPGTRLTVL.

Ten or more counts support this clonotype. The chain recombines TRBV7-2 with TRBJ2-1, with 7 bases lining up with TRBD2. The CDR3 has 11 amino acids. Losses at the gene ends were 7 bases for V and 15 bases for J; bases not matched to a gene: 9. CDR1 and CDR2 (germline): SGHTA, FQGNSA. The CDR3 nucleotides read TGTGCCAGCACGGCCTTAAGCGGGACGTTCTTC. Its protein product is CASTALSGTFF.

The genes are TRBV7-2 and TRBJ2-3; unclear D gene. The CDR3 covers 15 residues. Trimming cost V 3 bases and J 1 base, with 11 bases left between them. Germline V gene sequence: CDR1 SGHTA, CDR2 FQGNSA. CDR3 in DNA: TGTGCCAGCAGCTTCGCCTCCCTCGGCACAGATACGCAGTATTTT. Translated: CASSFASLGTDTQYF.

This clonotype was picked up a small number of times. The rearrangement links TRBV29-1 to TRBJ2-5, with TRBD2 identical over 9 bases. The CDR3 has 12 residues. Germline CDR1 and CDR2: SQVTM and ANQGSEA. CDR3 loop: CRAGTSPQTQYF. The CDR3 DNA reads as TGCAGGGCTGGGACTAGCCCTCAGACCCAGTACTTC. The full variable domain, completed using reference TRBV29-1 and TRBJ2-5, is SAVISQKPSRDICQRGTSLTIQCQVDSQVTMMFWYRQQPGQSLTLIATANQGSEATYESGFVIDKFPISRPNLTFSTLTVSNMSPEDSSIYLCRAGTSPQTQYFGPGTRLLVL.

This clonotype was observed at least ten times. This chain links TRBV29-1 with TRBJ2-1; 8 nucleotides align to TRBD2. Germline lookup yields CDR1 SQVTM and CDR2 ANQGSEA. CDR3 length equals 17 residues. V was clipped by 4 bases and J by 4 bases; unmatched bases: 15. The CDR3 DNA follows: TGCAGCGTTGTATCCTACTGGCGGGAGGTCGGTTACAATGAGCAGTTCTTC. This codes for CSVVSYWREVGYNEQFF.

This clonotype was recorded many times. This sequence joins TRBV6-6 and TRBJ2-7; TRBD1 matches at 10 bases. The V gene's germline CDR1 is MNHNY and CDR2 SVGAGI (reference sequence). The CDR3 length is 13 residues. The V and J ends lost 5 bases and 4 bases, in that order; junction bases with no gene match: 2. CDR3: CASSPDRGYEQYF. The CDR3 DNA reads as TGTGCCAGCAGTCCGGACAGGGGGTACGAGCAGTACTTC.

Here the CDR3 DNA reads TGTGCCAGTAGTATCGCTCATTCTAGCGGGAGCTCTCCCTACGAGCAGTACTTC. Its translation is CASSIAHSSGSSPYEQYF. The gene calls are TRBV19 and TRBJ2-7; 10 bases align to TRBD2. The V gene's germline CDR1 is LNHDA and CDR2 SQIVND (reference sequence). The CDR3 length is 18 residues. V lost 3 bases and J lost 2; bases outside the gene matches: 13.

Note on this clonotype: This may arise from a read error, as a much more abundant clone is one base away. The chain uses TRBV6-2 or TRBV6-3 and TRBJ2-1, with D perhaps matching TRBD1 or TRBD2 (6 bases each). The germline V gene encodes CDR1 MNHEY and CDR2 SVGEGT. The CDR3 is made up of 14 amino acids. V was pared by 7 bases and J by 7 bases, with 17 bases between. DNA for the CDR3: TGTGCCAGCAATGAGGGGGGAGCCGGGAATGAGCAGTTCTTC. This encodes CASNEGGAGNEQFF.

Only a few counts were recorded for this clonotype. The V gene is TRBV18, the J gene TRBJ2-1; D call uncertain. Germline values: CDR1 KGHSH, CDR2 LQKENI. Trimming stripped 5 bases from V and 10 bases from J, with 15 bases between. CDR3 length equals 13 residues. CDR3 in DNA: TGTGCCAGCTCATCGGAGAGGAGAGACGAGCAGTTCTTC. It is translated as CASSSERRDEQFF.

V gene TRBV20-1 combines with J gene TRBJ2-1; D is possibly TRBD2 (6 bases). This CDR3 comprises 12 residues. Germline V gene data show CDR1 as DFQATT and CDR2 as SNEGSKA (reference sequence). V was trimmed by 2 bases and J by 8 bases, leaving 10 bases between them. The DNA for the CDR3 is TGCAGTGCTAGACTGCCGGGGGATGAGCAGTTCTTC. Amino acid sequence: CSARLPGDEQFF.

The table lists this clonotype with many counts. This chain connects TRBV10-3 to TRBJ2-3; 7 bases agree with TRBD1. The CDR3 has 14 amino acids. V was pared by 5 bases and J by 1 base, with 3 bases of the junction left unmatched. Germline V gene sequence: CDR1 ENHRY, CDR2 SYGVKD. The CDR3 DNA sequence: TGTGCCATCAGTTGGACAGGCCGCACAGATACGCAGTATTTT. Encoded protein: CAISWTGRTDTQYF.

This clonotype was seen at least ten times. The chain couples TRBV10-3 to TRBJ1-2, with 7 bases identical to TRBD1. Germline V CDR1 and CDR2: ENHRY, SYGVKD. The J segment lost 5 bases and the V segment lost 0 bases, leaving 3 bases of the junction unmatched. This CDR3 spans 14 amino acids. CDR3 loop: CAISESQGDYGYTF. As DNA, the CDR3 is TGTGCCATCAGTGAGTCGCAGGGGGATTATGGCTACACCTTC.

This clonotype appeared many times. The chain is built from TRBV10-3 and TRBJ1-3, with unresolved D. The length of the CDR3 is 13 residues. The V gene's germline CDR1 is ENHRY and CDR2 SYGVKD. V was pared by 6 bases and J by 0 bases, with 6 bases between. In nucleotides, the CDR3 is TGTGCCATCAGGATTAGCTCTGGAAACACCATATATTTT. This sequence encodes CAIRISSGNTIYF.

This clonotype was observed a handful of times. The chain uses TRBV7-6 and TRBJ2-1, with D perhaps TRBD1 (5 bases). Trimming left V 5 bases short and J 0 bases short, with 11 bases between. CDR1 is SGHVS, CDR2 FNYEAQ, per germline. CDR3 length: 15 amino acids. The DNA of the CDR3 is TGTGCCAGCAGCAGGGGTCTAAGCTCCTACAATGAGCAGTTCTTC. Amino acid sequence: CASSRGLSSYNEQFF.